This T cell receptor (beta chain) was found in a study of blood T cells in healthy people across ages. Then a second PCR, running roughly 7 to 11 cycles, was carried out with a sample-barcoded 5' primer and a J-beta primer mix. Researchers report that a template-switch adaptor with 12 random nucleotides tagged each cDNA molecule. TCRdb recomputed calls from the 5' RACE reads with MiXCR, one row per CDR3 protein. Among some 1,500,000 distinct CDR3 sequences listed, under 55% were seen once. Notes on this clonotype: The antigen remains undetermined.

General study findings and limits: Underestimates were what the diversity estimates from one million T cells were considered to be. Strong correlation was found linking TCR beta diversity to naive T cell percentage.

The germline CDR1 and CDR2 sequences are SGHRS and YFSETQ. After removal of 5 bases from V and 7 bases from J, the junction contained 12 bases not matched to a gene. This CDR3 comprises 14 residues. The sequence came from a young woman in good health. This chain links TRBV5-1 with TRBJ2-7; 7 positions agree with TRBD1. Source material: blood. The CDR3 region has the DNA TGCGCCAGCAGTATCGGGACAGTAGACAATGAGCAGTACTTC. This translates into CASSIGTVDNEQYF.